This entry concerns a single T cell receptor beta chain. The RNA input was about 0.5 to 1 ug, and it was reverse transcribed with random hexamers. In TCRdb, the immunoSEQ multiplex PCR reads were re-called with MiXCR into one record per CDR3 protein. Of some 110,000 distinct CDR3 sequences in the sample, 96% are singletons; the top ten hold less than 0.15%. This record belongs to a study of CD8 T cells in Susac syndrome. The CDR3 has 13 amino acids. CDR1 and CDR2 (germline): SQVTM, ANQGSEA. V trimming: 5 bases; J trimming: 7 bases; junction bases outside the gene matches: 6. The chain carries TRBV29-1 and TRBJ2-1; 9 bases are a match to TRBD1. Sequencing input: CD4+ T cells from PBMCs. This clonotype was sampled from a human donor with Susac syndrome. The CDR3 nucleotides read TGCAGCGTTCGGCGGGACAGGGCGAATGAGCAGTTCTTC. The encoded protein is CSVRRDRANEQFF.